The 9 T cell receptor beta chains reported below all come from one sample, sequenced in a study of long-term antiretroviral therapy in people with HIV. Survey-level immunoSEQ v3.0 assays were run. Sequenced by immunoSEQ multiplex PCR; TCRdb stores in-frame clones only, minus some. The sample holds over 25,000 clones, 96% seen once. Source: unsorted PBMCs, taken 6.6 years after starting antiretroviral therapy. Receptor source: a man aged 25 to 45 with HIV.

The chain is built from TRBV14 and TRBJ2-1, with TRBD2 matching over 11 bases. The V gene's germline CDR1 is SGHDN and CDR2 FVKESK. The CDR3 covers 15 residues. With V trimmed by 5 bases and J by 3 bases, 3 bases remained unmatched. This chain's CDR3 is CASSIGLAGYNEQFF. In nucleotides, the CDR3 is TGTGCCAGCAGCATTGGACTAGCGGGCTACAATGAGCAGTTCTTC.

This clone was observed a single time. The gene calls are TRBV27 and TRBJ2-7; 8 bases are shared with TRBD1. The germline V gene encodes CDR1 MNHEY and CDR2 SMNVEV (reference sequence). The CDR3 has 14 residues. V shed 1 base and J 2 bases; nucleotides not matched to a gene: 1. CDR3 protein: CASSLYRGAYEQYF. The CDR3 region has the DNA TGTGCCAGCAGTTTATACAGGGGGGCCTACGAGCAGTACTTC.

The chain joins TRBV12-5 to TRBJ1-1; perhaps TRBD1 as D (5 bases). The length of the CDR3 is 15 residues. V dropped 1 base and J dropped 1 base, with 10 bases sitting between them. Germline-derived CDR1 and CDR2 are LGHNT and FRNRAP. CDR3 amino acids: CASGLGDVGNTEAFF. The CDR3 bases are TGTGCTAGTGGTTTGGGGGACGTCGGGAACACTGAAGCTTTCTTT.

This clone is a singleton in its sample. This chain connects TRBV10-3 to TRBJ2-1, with a possible D match to TRBD2 (6 bases). Per the germline V gene, CDR1 is ENHRY and CDR2 is SYGVKD. The CDR3 consists of 15 residues. Between the trimmed V and J ends, which lost 6 bases and 6 bases, there was a span of 18 bases. This CDR3 is CAIRPWGDSLNEQFF. The CDR3 nucleotides are TGTGCCATCAGGCCTTGGGGGGACTCCCTCAATGAGCAGTTCTTC.

With respect to this clone: This specimen includes other DNA sequences encoding the same CDR3. The rearrangement uses TRBV20-1 and TRBJ1-1, with a tentative D call TRBD1 (5 bases). Germline CDR1 is DFQATT and CDR2 is SNEGSKA (reference sequence). Trimming pared 3 bases from V and 3 bases from J, leaving 5 bases between. This CDR3 is built from 11 residues. The CDR3 nucleotides read TGCAGTGCTAGGGGGGACACTGAAGCTTTCTTT. Its protein product is CSARGDTEAFF.

V gene TRBV27 combines with J gene TRBJ2-3; no clear D. The CDR3 is made up of 15 amino acids. Trimming removed 5 bases at V and 1 base at J, with 13 bases between. The germline gives CDR1 MNHEY, CDR2 SMNVEV (reference sequence). The CDR3 coding sequence is TGTGCCAGCAGTGCCCCAGCCAGCCGCACAGATACGCAGTATTTT. Protein product: CASSAPASRTDTQYF.

This chain uses TRBV21-1 with TRBJ2-1; TRBD1 is the table's D call and was not checked against the DNA. TRBV21-1 is a listed pseudogene. The CDR3 consists of 20 residues. The CDR3 is CASSEPGTGWEMGSYNEQFF. The CDR3 coding sequence is TGTGCCAGCAGCGAACCCGGGACAGGTTGGGAGATGGGCTCCTACAATGAGCAGTTCTTC.

The V gene is TRBV30, the J gene TRBJ1-5, with D perhaps matching TRBD1 (5 bases). Germline loops: CDR1 GTSNPN, CDR2 SVGIG (reference sequence). The length of the CDR3 is 13 residues. V dropped 2 bases and J dropped 8 bases, with 13 bases sitting between them. DNA for the CDR3: TGTGCCTGGAGTAAAGACAGCCCGGAGCCCCAGCATTTT. Protein product: CAWSKDSPEPQHF.

V usage is TRBV9 and J usage is TRBJ2-2, with a possible D match to TRBD1 (5 bases). Between the trimmed V and J ends, which lost 4 bases and 8 bases, there was a span of 18 bases. The V gene's germline CDR1 is SGDLS and CDR2 YYNGEE. The CDR3 runs 15 residues. The CDR3 loop is CASSSLVGARGELFF. Here the CDR3 DNA reads TGTGCCAGCAGCTCCTTGGTTGGGGCCCGGGGGGAGCTGTTTTTT.